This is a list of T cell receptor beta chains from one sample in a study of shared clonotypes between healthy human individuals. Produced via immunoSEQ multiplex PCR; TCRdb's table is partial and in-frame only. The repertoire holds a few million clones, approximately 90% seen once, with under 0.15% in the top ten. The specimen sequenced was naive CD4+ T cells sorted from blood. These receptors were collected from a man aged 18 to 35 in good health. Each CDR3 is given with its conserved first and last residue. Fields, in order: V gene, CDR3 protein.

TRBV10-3	CAISGRQSTDTQYF
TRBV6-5	CASSYSISVYPYEQYF
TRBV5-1	CASSRSLGEGSPLHF
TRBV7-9	CASSLGFGSSFLSGNTIYF
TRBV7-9	CASSGQAPGELFF
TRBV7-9	CASSSDYTIRWTEAFF
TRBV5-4	CASTSLGAVNTGELFF
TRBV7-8	CASSPGQGTPVRGYEQYF
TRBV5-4	CASSGGELPSSTDTQYF
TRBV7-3	CASSLDGLSGYTF
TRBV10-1	CASSDMGSSTDTQYF
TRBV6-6	CASSYWTGLSGELFF
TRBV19	CASSIARPGQPYNSPLHF
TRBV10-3	CAISEGTPEEQYF
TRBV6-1	CASSGTVNQPQHF
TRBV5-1	CASSFRLAGTQETQYF
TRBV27	CASSLKEGLSYEQYF
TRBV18	CASSPSGRGQTGELFF
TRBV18	CASSSSSGAPSNEQFF
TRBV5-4	CASSPGTSGYEQYF
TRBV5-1	CASRQDAEGTIYF
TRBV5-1	CASSFAGSSYNEQFF
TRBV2	CASSEDVVTASWYF
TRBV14	CASSQERGRGPYEQYF
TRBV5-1	CASSPASDRSYNEQFF
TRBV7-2	CASSPLDRDRGYTF
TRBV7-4	CASSQADRTGEFLLCNSPLHF
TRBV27	CASSPGGWETQYF
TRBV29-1	CSVAQGSETQYF
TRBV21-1	CASGIAGVSYEQYF
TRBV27	CASRQGANTGELFF
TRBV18	CASSRQGPPNTEAFF
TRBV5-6	CASSPSRETQYF
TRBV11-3	CASSSVGTGRTDTQYF